The next 7 T cell receptor beta chains were all read from a single sample in a study of T cell responses to AZD1222 COVID-19 vaccine. Some clones are missing from TCRdb's copy, which holds only in-frame ones; the method was immunoSEQ multiplex PCR. The table records approximately 100,000 clones, around 95% of them present only once. The input for sequencing was peripheral blood, taken on day 0 of AZD1222 vaccination. Receptors originate from an adult in good health.

The chain employs TRBV11-2 and TRBJ2-1; TRBD2 might be the D (5 bases). This CDR3 is built from 16 residues. Trimming took 1 base from V and 5 from J, leaving 15 bases between them. Germline lookup yields CDR1 SGHAT and CDR2 FQNNGV. CDR3 sequence (DNA): TGTGCCAGCAGCTTAGTACCCGGCCTAGCCAACAATGAGCAGTTCTTC. It codes for CASSLVPGLANNEQFF.

The sample holds one count of this clone. V and J are TRBV6-1 and TRBJ1-5; 8 bases are a match to TRBD1. Germline V gives CDR1 MNHNS, CDR2 SASEGT. The CDR3 length is 17 residues. V shed 4 bases, J shed 2 bases, and the junction held 10 bases outside the gene matches. CDR3 in DNA: TGTGCCAGCAGTGGGAATCTCAGGGGGCAGCGCAATCAGCCCCAGCATTTT. Translating gives CASSGNLRGQRNQPQHF.

This sequence joins TRBV28 and TRBJ1-4; D is unclear. Trimming shortened V by 6 bases and J by 10 bases, and 9 bases separated the two germline ends. Germline CDR1 MDHEN, CDR2 SYDVKM. The CDR3 spans 11 residues. CDR3 region: CASRETGKLFF. CDR3 nucleotides: TGTGCCAGCAGGGAAACGGGAAAACTGTTTTTT. The full variable domain, its missing parts supplied by reference TRBV28 and TRBJ1-4, is DVKVTQSSRYLVKRTGEKVFLECVQDMDHENMFWYRQDPGLGLRLIYFSYDVKMKEKGDIPEGYSVSREKKERFSLILESASTNQTSMYLCASRETGKLFFGSGTQLSVL.

V usage is TRBV12-3 or TRBV12-4 and J usage is TRBJ1-2; no definite D call. V lost 6 bases and J lost 8, with 10 bases in between. The CDR3 sequence is 11 residues long. Written as DNA, the CDR3 is TGTGCCAGCAGCCTTGGACGCGGCTACACCTTC. This codes for CASSLGRGYTF.

A single count supports this clone. This chain connects TRBV19 to TRBJ1-5; TRBD1 is a possible D gene (5 bases). Per the germline V gene, CDR1 is LNHDA and CDR2 is SQIVND (reference sequence). Trimming cost V 3 bases and J 4 bases, with 13 bases left between them. The CDR3 contains 15 residues. The chain's CDR3 is CASSIRAETNQPQHF. CDR3 sequence (DNA): TGTGCCAGTAGTATCAGGGCCGAGACAAATCAGCCCCAGCATTTT.

This chain links TRBV4-2 with TRBJ1-2, with 8 bases matching TRBD1. The V gene end was trimmed by 3 bases and the J gene end by 1 base; junction bases not matched to a gene: 7. CDR3 length equals 16 residues. Germline CDR1 and CDR2: LGHNA and YNFKEQ. Written as DNA, the CDR3 is TGTGCCAGCAGCCACCCGGACAGGGCTGATAACTATGGCTACACCTTC. Translating gives CASSHPDRADNYGYTF.

This rearrangement joins TRBV6-5 to TRBJ2-7; 8 bases match TRBD1. Germline V lookup: CDR1 MNHEY, CDR2 SVGAGI. The CDR3 is made up of 14 amino acids. V was pared by 2 bases and J by 4 bases, with 4 bases of the junction left unmatched. The CDR3 DNA is TGTGCCAGCAGTTACGCCCGGACAGGGTACGAGCAGTACTTC. It is translated as CASSYARTGYEQYF.